A single sample is the source of the 26 T cell receptor beta chains below, sequenced in a study of regulatory T cells in long-lasting Graves disease. As to time point: newly diagnosed GD, antithyroid drugs for less than 3 months. From RNA extracted from PBMCs, the TCR library was made. Building the TCR beta libraries relied on iRepertoire HTBI primers, and CDR3 regions underwent Arm-PCR. TCRdb called the multiplex PCR reads again in MiXCR, with one record for every CDR3 protein. Here the sample spans hundreds of thousands of distinct CDR3 sequences, roughly a sixth being singletons. This same sample was also part of a study on T cells in Graves' hyperthyroidism and ophthalmopathy.

The input for sequencing was peripheral blood mononuclear cells (PBMCs), taken at new diagnosis, from a patient treated with antithyroid drugs. Receptors were obtained from a woman aged 35-60 years with Graves disease.

This clonotype was observed many times. The chain combines TRBV12-3 or TRBV12-4 with TRBJ2-5; 8 nucleotides line up with TRBD2. This CDR3 is built from 15 residues. V dropped 6 bases and J dropped 4; count of bases not matched to a gene: 10. The CDR3 here is CASRISGEPGETQYF. DNA of the CDR3: TGTGCCAGCAGAATTAGCGGGGAGCCCGGAGAGACCCAGTACTTC.

This clonotype has at least ten counts. This rearrangement joins TRBV11-2 to TRBJ2-2; D is tentatively TRBD1 or TRBD2 (6 bases each). The length of the CDR3 is 16 residues. The V gene lost 6 bases and the J gene lost 3 bases, with 17 bases spanning the gap. Germline V lookup: CDR1 SGHAT, CDR2 FQNNGV. DNA of the CDR3: TGTGCCAGCAGATTAAGGGGGGTCGATTACACCGGGGAGCTGTTTTTT. Protein: CASRLRGVDYTGELFF.

The V call is TRBV4-1, the J call TRBJ1-4; 10 bases are shared with TRBD1. V was clipped by 1 base and J by 6 bases; unmatched bases: 2. The CDR3 consists of 15 residues. The germline CDR1 and CDR2 sequences are MGHRA and YSYEKL. The CDR3 sequence is CASSQVGTGDEKLFF. The CDR3 DNA follows: TGCGCCAGCAGCCAAGTAGGGACAGGGGATGAAAAACTGTTTTTT.

This clonotype was recorded many times. V is TRBV11-2 and J is TRBJ2-2; D uncertain. Looked up from germline, CDR1 is SGHAT and CDR2 is FQNNGV. Trimming left V 5 bases short and J 1 base short, with 8 bases between. The CDR3 consists of 14 residues. The CDR3 loop is CASSPYKNTGELFF. In nucleotides, the CDR3 is TGTGCCAGCAGCCCATACAAGAACACCGGGGAGCTGTTTTTT.

This clonotype was seen just once. The chain employs TRBV19 and TRBJ1-1; D might be TRBD1 (5 bases). V was shortened by 7 bases and J by 6 bases, with 15 bases between the two germline ends. This CDR3 spans 13 amino acids. From germline, CDR1 is LNHDA and CDR2 SQIVND (reference sequence). CDR3 residues: CASKISGPAEAFF. The CDR3 DNA reads as TGTGCCAGTAAAATTTCAGGGCCCGCTGAAGCTTTCTTT.

This clonotype was picked up many times. This chain links TRBV28 with TRBJ2-7; D tentatively reads TRBD1 or TRBD2 (5 bases each). This CDR3 region has 17 residues. V dropped 5 bases and J dropped 3 bases, with 23 bases sitting between them. Germline V gene sequence: CDR1 MDHEN, CDR2 SYDVKM. For the CDR3, the DNA is TGTGCCAGCAGTGCAGGGAGATGGGGACCCCCTTACTACGAGCAGTACTTC. This sequence encodes CASSAGRWGPPYYEQYF.

This clonotype has at least ten counts. The chain links TRBV2 to TRBJ1-2; a possible D gene is TRBD1 (5 bases). Trimming pared 6 bases from V and 0 bases from J, leaving 11 bases between. Germline V gene lookup returns CDR1 SNHLY and CDR2 FYNNEI. The CDR3 loop spans 14 amino acids. The CDR3, as DNA: TGTGCCAGCAGAACGACAGTTACTAACTATGGCTACACCTTC. Protein: CASRTTVTNYGYTF.

This rearrangement joins TRBV19 to TRBJ2-6; unclear D gene. V shed 3 bases and J shed 0 bases, with 12 bases lying between them. The germline V gene encodes CDR1 LNHDA and CDR2 SQIVND (reference sequence). The CDR3 contains 17 residues. For the CDR3, the DNA is TGTGCCAGTAGTATCGTGACAATCTTCTCTGGGGCCAACGTCCTGACTTTC. Encoded protein: CASSIVTIFSGANVLTF.

The CDR3 reads CASSYYGDKGEAFF. As DNA, the CDR3 is TGTGCCAGCAGTTACTATGGGGACAAAGGTGAAGCTTTCTTT. This chain links TRBV6-2 or TRBV6-3 with TRBJ1-1; D is perhaps TRBD1 (6 bases). CDR1 and CDR2 (germline): MNHEY, SVGEGT. The CDR3 has 14 amino acids. Trimming shortened V by 1 base and J by 7 bases, and 13 bases separated the two germline ends.

This clonotype has just a few counts. V usage is TRBV20-1 and J usage is TRBJ2-3; D is tentatively TRBD1 or TRBD2 (5 bases each). The V gene lost 2 bases and the J gene lost 0 bases, with 12 bases spanning the gap. Germline CDR1 and CDR2: DFQATT and SNEGSKA (reference sequence). The CDR3 loop spans 15 amino acids. The CDR3 nucleotides read TGCAGTGCTAGATCGCTGGGGGAAAGCACAGATACGCAGTATTTT. It codes for CSARSLGESTDTQYF.

This clonotype was seen repeatedly, ten times or more. The rearrangement uses TRBV7-8 and TRBJ1-4; D may be TRBD1 (6 bases). With 2 bases removed from V and 7 bases from J, the gap between germline ends came to 14 bases. Germline V CDR1 and CDR2: SGHVS, FQNEAQ. This CDR3 region has 15 residues. The CDR3 DNA follows: TGTGCCAGCAGCTTAACAACAGGGTGGGGTGAAAAACTGTTTTTT. Residues: CASSLTTGWGEKLFF.

The chain has TRBV12-3 or TRBV12-4 and TRBJ2-7, with D hard to call. Trimming removed 6 bases at V and 6 bases at J, with 18 bases between. The CDR3 spans 14 residues. CDR3 residues: CASSDSISPSEQYF. DNA for the CDR3: TGTGCCAGCAGCGACTCAATTTCCCCGAGCGAGCAGTACTTC.

J is TRBJ2-7 and V is TRBV3-1; 7 nucleotides align to TRBD1. The germline gives CDR1 LGHDT, CDR2 YNNKEL (reference sequence). The CDR3 spans 15 residues. With 4 bases clipped from V and 6 bases from J, the junction kept 12 bases outside the gene matches. The CDR3 loop reads CASSRTGAGVSEQYF. The CDR3 bases are TGTGCCAGCAGCCGTACAGGGGCAGGAGTTAGCGAGCAGTACTTC.

In this sample, this clonotype turned up many times. The V and J genes are TRBV5-1 and TRBJ2-7; possibly TRBD2 for D (7 bases). From germline, CDR1 is SGHRS and CDR2 YFSETQ. The CDR3 contains 15 residues. Trimming took off 4 bases at V and 2 bases at J, with 16 bases between the two ends. The CDR3 protein is CASSETAGTTYEQYF. The CDR3, as DNA: TGCGCCAGCAGCGAAACAGCGGGGACAACCTACGAGCAGTACTTC.

Points on this clonotype: This likely reflects a read error, since a far larger clone is one base away. This rearrangement joins TRBV12-3 or TRBV12-4 to TRBJ2-5; D remains ambiguous. There are 12 residues in the CDR3. The CDR3 protein is CASSVHNNEQSF. CDR3 nucleotide sequence: TGTGCCAGCAGTGTCCATAACAATGAGCAGTCCTTC.

This clonotype was recorded many times. The chain couples TRBV27 to TRBJ1-1; 7 bases match TRBD1. V was pared by 5 bases and J by 6 bases, with 9 bases of the junction left unmatched. CDR1 MNHEY and CDR2 SMNVEV come from the germline V gene (reference sequence). There are 14 residues in the CDR3. The CDR3 loop is CASSLRQGGAEAFF. The CDR3 DNA reads as TGTGCCAGCAGTCTAAGACAGGGAGGAGCTGAAGCTTTCTTT.

This clonotype has more than one count but fewer than ten. This chain connects TRBV18 to TRBJ2-5; the D gene is possibly TRBD1 (6 bases). Germline CDR1 is KGHSH and CDR2 is LQKENI. Trimming removed 6 bases at V and 4 bases at J, with 12 bases between. The CDR3 runs to 13 residues. As DNA, the CDR3 is TGTGCCAGCTCGTCCCTAGGGGGAGAGACCCAGTACTTC. It translates to CASSSLGGETQYF.

There are many counts of this clonotype. J is TRBJ2-5 and V is TRBV11-2; D remains ambiguous. The CDR3 is 13 residues long. Between the trimmed V and J ends, which lost 6 bases and 5 bases, there was a span of 13 bases. Germline loops: CDR1 SGHAT, CDR2 FQNNGV. CDR3 nucleotide sequence: TGTGCCAGCAGTCCATCGGTCGGGGAGACCCAGTACTTC. Encoded protein: CASSPSVGETQYF.

This clonotype was found many times. The V and J genes are TRBV2 and TRBJ1-1, with D perhaps TRBD1 (5 bases). The length of the CDR3 is 15 residues. Germline loops: CDR1 SNHLY, CDR2 FYNNEI. Trimming removed 7 bases from V and 8 bases from J, with 23 bases in between. CDR3 in DNA: TGTGCCAGCATGCTCCAGGGCACCAAAACCGGGGAAGCTTTCTTT. Residues: CASMLQGTKTGEAFF.

This clonotype has ten or more counts. The CDR3 reads CASSVGGYSYNEQFF. In DNA form, the CDR3 reads TGTGCCAGCAGTGTCGGGGGTTACTCCTACAATGAGCAGTTCTTC. The gene calls are TRBV6-1 and TRBJ2-1, with D possibly matching TRBD2 (6 bases). Germline CDR1 is MNHNS and CDR2 is SASEGT. V was shortened by 4 bases and J by 0 bases, with 10 bases between the two germline ends. CDR3 length: 15 residues.

Of note for this clonotype: This may come from a read error, since a much larger clone is one base off. The V gene is TRBV2, the J gene TRBJ2-7; 8 bases are shared with TRBD1. This CDR3 has 12 amino acids. CDR1 and CDR2 (germline): SNHLY, FYNNEI. V lost 7 bases to trimming and J lost 3 bases; unmatched junction nucleotides: 2. CDR3 nucleotide sequence: TGTGCCAGCAACGGACAGGGCTACGAGCAGTACTTC. This translates into CASNGQGYEQYF.

With regard to this clonotype: It may be a read error: a sequence one base away is much more abundant. The chain uses TRBV6-1 and TRBJ1-1, with D uncertain. Trimming took 5 bases from V and 3 from J, leaving 10 bases between them. The CDR3 loop spans 13 amino acids. Germline V CDR1 and CDR2: MNHNS, SASEGT. The CDR3 bases are TGTGCCAGCAGTTCCCACGGGGACACTGAAGCTTTCTTT. This codes for CASSSHGDTEAFF.

This clonotype was observed at least ten times. The chain couples TRBV10-3 to TRBJ1-5; unclear D gene. Germline V CDR1 and CDR2: ENHRY, SYGVKD. The V end lost 3 bases, the J end lost 5 bases, and 17 bases lay between the germline ends. The CDR3 extends over 16 amino acids. Here the CDR3 DNA reads TGTGCCATCAGTGAAAATGAGGTTCTACGAGATCAGCCCCAGCATTTT. This translates into CAISENEVLRDQPQHF.

This clonotype was observed a handful of times. J is TRBJ2-1 and V is TRBV6-1; a possible D gene is TRBD2 (6 bases). Germline V lookup: CDR1 MNHNS, CDR2 SASEGT. This CDR3 is built from 16 residues. Trimming shortened V by 6 bases and J by 0 bases, and 15 bases separated the two germline ends. The CDR3 protein is CASRSGGTGSYNEQFF. CDR3 nucleotide sequence: TGTGCCAGCAGGAGTGGGGGGACGGGCTCCTACAATGAGCAGTTCTTC.

V gene TRBV10-2 combines with J gene TRBJ2-1; tentative D call: TRBD1 (5 bases). The CDR3 sequence is 13 residues long. V lost 0 bases and J 10 bases, leaving 10 bases between the germline ends. From germline, CDR1 is WSHSY and CDR2 SAAADI. CDR3 sequence reads: CASSESRQREQFF. As DNA, the CDR3 is TGCGCCAGCAGTGAGTCGAGACAGAGGGAGCAGTTCTTC.

In its sample, this clonotype was seen many times. V is TRBV18 and J is TRBJ2-1; 7 positions match TRBD1. Germline values: CDR1 KGHSH, CDR2 LQKENI. The V gene end was trimmed by 4 bases and the J gene end by 6 bases; junction bases not matched to a gene: 12. The length of the CDR3 is 16 residues. The CDR3 region has the DNA TGTGCCAGCTCACTAGAAACAGGGGCCATCCCCAATGAGCAGTTCTTC. Its translation: CASSLETGAIPNEQFF.